Listed below are T cell receptor beta chains from one sample, sequenced in a study of regulatory T cells in long-lasting Graves disease. MiXCR, applied by TCRdb to the multiplex PCR reads, yields one record per CDR3 protein. In the table there are hundreds of thousands of distinct CDR3 sequences, roughly 15% of which are singletons. The same data also contributed to another study, on T cells in Graves' hyperthyroidism and ophthalmopathy.

The starting material was peripheral blood mononuclear cells (PBMCs), obtained at new diagnosis, from a patient treated with antithyroid drugs. The receptors were gathered from a woman aged 30 to 39 with Graves disease. Both conserved end residues are part of each CDR3. The D gene is left open where the match is weak. Some rows have no size entry. The others give once, few or many, or a class for an expanded clone.

>TRBD1|TRBV7-2|TRBJ1-1|many
CASSLEDRVGEAFF
TGTGCCAGCAGCTTAGAAGACAGGGTAGGTGAAGCTTTCTTT
>TRBD1|TRBV10-2|TRBJ2-7|NA
CASSARDRAYEQYF
TGCGCCAGCAGTGCACGGGACAGGGCCTACGAGCAGTACTTC
>NA|TRBV10-1|TRBJ2-1|few
CASSGSAYNEQFF
TGCGCCAGCAGCGGGAGCGCCTACAATGAGCAGTTCTTC
>NA|TRBV20-1|TRBJ2-7|many
CSARPGTYPYEQYF
TGCAGTGCTAGACCCGGGACTTACCCCTACGAGCAGTACTTC
>TRBD1|TRBV27|TRBJ2-5|many
CASKGAQETQYF
TGTGCCAGCAAGGGGGCCCAAGAGACCCAGTACTTC
>TRBD1|TRBV6-5|TRBJ1-1|NA
CASSSGTGRSNTEAFF
TGTGCCAGCAGTTCAGGGACAGGGAGATCGAACACTGAAGCTTTCTTT
>NA|TRBV5-1|TRBJ2-3|many
CASSLTGSTDTQYF
TGTGCCAGCAGCTTGACGGGAAGCACAGATACGCAGTATTTT
>NA|TRBV10-1|TRBJ2-3|NA
CASSDPPSTNTDTQYF
TGCGCCAGCAGTGACCCGCCAAGTACGAACACAGATACGCAGTATTTT
>NA|TRBV28|TRBJ2-1|NA
CASSPIFNEQFF
TGTGCCAGCAGTCCCATCTTCAATGAGCAGTTCTTC
>NA|TRBV9|TRBJ2-7|many
CASSPRGVGYEQYF
TGTGCCAGCAGCCCTAGGGGAGTGGGCTACGAGCAGTACTTC
>NA|TRBV9|TRBJ2-7|few
CASSVGLAASYEQYF
TGTGCCAGCAGCGTAGGGTTAGCAGCATCCTACGAGCAGTACTTC
>NA|TRBV28|TRBJ1-1|many
CASSFPLGEAFNTEAFF
TGTGCCAGCAGTTTTCCATTGGGGGAGGCCTTCAACACTGAAGCTTTCTTT
>TRBD1|TRBV7-6|TRBJ2-7|many
CASSANQGQSYEQYF
TGTGCCAGCAGCGCCAACCAGGGACAGTCCTACGAGCAGTACTTC
>NA|TRBV28|TRBJ1-1|many
CASSPGQNTEAFF
TGTGCCAGCAGCCCCGGACAGAACACTGAAGCTTTCTTT
>NA|TRBV28|TRBJ2-5|NA
CASSRRARGQETQYF
TGTGCCAGCAGCCGGCGCGCTAGGGGCCAAGAGACCCAGTACTTC
>NA|TRBV14|TRBJ2-1|NA
CASSQRSRTIDDNEQFF
TGTGCCAGCAGCCAACGAAGTAGGACTATCGACGACAATGAGCAGTTCTTC
>TRBD2|TRBV29-1|TRBJ2-2|NA
CSVSGTSGPDTGELFF
TGCAGCGTTTCCGGGACTAGCGGGCCGGACACCGGGGAGCTGTTTTTT
>TRBD1|TRBV18|TRBJ1-2|many
CASSPQKRDRRYGYTF
TGTGCCAGCTCACCTCAAAAAAGGGACAGGCGCTATGGCTACACCTTC
>TRBD2|TRBV7-9|TRBJ2-1|many
CASSSPGLAGYSRNEQFF
TGTGCCAGCAGCTCCCCGGGACTAGCGGGTTACTCCCGCAATGAGCAGTTCTTC
>TRBD1|TRBV19|TRBJ1-6|NA
CASSTQGVGSPLHF
TGTGCCAGTAGCACTCAGGGGGTCGGATCACCCCTCCACTTT
>NA|TRBV3-1|TRBJ2-1|many
CASSRPRGGGGYNEQFF
TGTGCCAGCAGCCGCCCGCGGGGCGGAGGAGGCTACAATGAGCAGTTCTTC
>NA|TRBV5-5|TRBJ1-1|few
CASSLLREGRTWDTEAFF
TGTGCCAGCAGCTTACTCCGCGAGGGCAGAACTTGGGACACTGAAGCTTTCTTT
>NA|TRBV6-2/TRBV6-3|TRBJ2-1|many
CASSYPRNEQFF
TGTGCCAGCAGTTACCCGAGGAATGAGCAGTTCTTC
>TRBD2|TRBV10-1|TRBJ2-1|many
CASSYKAGVGLDEQFF
TGCGCCAGCAGCTACAAAGCGGGAGTAGGGCTCGATGAGCAGTTCTTC
>NA|TRBV18|TRBJ2-1|many
CASSPVVLSYNEQFF
TGTGCCAGCTCACCGGTAGTTTTGTCCTACAATGAGCAGTTCTTC
>TRBD2|TRBV7-9|TRBJ2-1|many
CASRRGLAGVGEQFF
TGTGCCAGCAGAAGGGGACTAGCGGGAGTCGGTGAGCAGTTCTTC
>TRBD1|TRBV5-1|TRBJ2-2|once
CASSRTGGLTGELFF
TGCGCCAGCAGCCGGACAGGGGGTCTCACCGGGGAGCTGTTTTTT
>TRBD1|TRBV6-8|TRBJ1-5|few
CASRSTGASNQPQHF
TGTGCCAGCAGGTCCACAGGGGCAAGCAATCAGCCCCAGCATTTT
>NA|TRBV11-2|TRBJ1-2|many
CASSLEWTVRSYTF
TGTGCCAGCAGCTTAGAATGGACAGTTCGGAGCTACACCTTC
>NA|TRBV29-1|TRBJ1-2|NA
CSVAGGNYGYTF
TGCAGCGTTGCTGGGGGCAACTATGGCTACACCTTC
>TRBD2|TRBV28|TRBJ2-1|many
CASRWTSGPSAEQFF
TGTGCCAGCAGATGGACTAGTGGTCCTTCGGCTGAGCAGTTCTTC
>NA|TRBV28|TRBJ2-7|NA
CASTLGGYEQYF
TGTGCCAGCACCCTCGGAGGGTACGAGCAGTACTTC
>NA|TRBV27|TRBJ2-5|many
CASSLYGIGETQYF
TGTGCCAGCAGTTTATACGGCATCGGGGAGACCCAGTACTTC
>NA|TRBV3-1|TRBJ1-2|many
CASSQEAGWKGGYTF
TGTGCCAGCAGCCAAGAGGCAGGATGGAAGGGAGGCTACACCTTC
>TRBD1|TRBV7-6|TRBJ2-7|NA
CASTAGQGVYSPYEQYF
TGTGCCAGCACCGCGGGACAGGGGGTTTATAGTCCCTACGAGCAGTACTTC
>NA|TRBV6-1|TRBJ2-1|many
CASNPGLASSYNEQFF
TGTGCCAGCAACCCCGGGCTAGCTTCCTCCTACAATGAGCAGTTCTTC
>NA|TRBV2|TRBJ2-7|few
CASSDSDYEQYF
TGTGCCAGCAGCGACAGTGACTACGAGCAGTACTTC
>TRBD2|TRBV19|TRBJ2-2|many
CASSTSGRNTGELFF
TGTGCCAGCAGTACCAGCGGGAGGAACACCGGGGAGCTGTTTTTT
>NA|TRBV28|TRBJ1-1|many
CASKEMNTEAFF
TGTGCCAGCAAGGAGATGAACACTGAAGCTTTCTTT
>TRBD2|TRBV7-9|TRBJ2-5|NA
CASSLSLAGIQETQYF
TGTGCCAGCAGCTTAAGTTTAGCGGGAATCCAAGAGACCCAGTACTTC
>TRBD1|TRBV7-9|TRBJ2-5|few
CASSTSGGWETQYF
TGTGCCAGCAGCACCTCAGGGGGATGGGAGACCCAGTACTTC
>NA|TRBV24-1|TRBJ2-1|many
CATSDPMSRGVQFF
TGTGCCACCAGTGATCCAATGAGCCGGGGAGTCCAGTTCTTC
>TRBD2|TRBV20-1|TRBJ2-1|few
CSAPHYGTMNEQFF
TGCAGTGCTCCACACTATGGGACTATGAATGAGCAGTTCTTC
>NA|TRBV27|TRBJ2-1|many
CASSLSGYQVF
TGTGCCAGCAGTTTATCCGGGTACCAGGTCTTC
>NA|TRBV27|TRBJ1-2|many
CASSLTSLRGYGYTF
TGTGCCAGCAGTTTAACCAGTCTTCGAGGCTATGGCTACACCTTC
>TRBD2|TRBV7-8|TRBJ2-1|many
CASSPILAGAYNEQFF
TGTGCCAGCAGCCCTATACTAGCGGGAGCCTACAATGAGCAGTTCTTC
>NA|TRBV10-1|TRBJ1-1|many
CASTPRGRLTEAFF
TGCGCCAGCACTCCACGGGGGCGGCTCACTGAAGCTTTCTTT
>NA|TRBV13|TRBJ1-1|NA
CASSSGWAGAFF
TGTGCCAGCAGCTCAGGTTGGGCCGGAGCTTTCTTT
>TRBD2|TRBV4-3|TRBJ2-7|few
CASSPGASGTYEQYF
TGCGCCAGCAGCCCGGGGGCTAGCGGGACCTACGAGCAGTACTTC
>NA|TRBV9|TRBJ2-1|NA
CASNAFSGRPFYNEQFF
TGTGCCAGCAACGCCTTCTCGGGACGACCCTTCTACAATGAGCAGTTCTTC
>NA|TRBV7-2|TRBJ1-1|many
CASSLEWWANTEAFF
TGTGCCAGCAGCTTAGAGTGGTGGGCGAACACTGAAGCTTTCTTT
>TRBD2|TRBV20-1|TRBJ2-7|many
CSARAPTSEYEQYF
TGCAGTGCTAGAGCGCCGACTAGCGAGTACGAGCAGTACTTC